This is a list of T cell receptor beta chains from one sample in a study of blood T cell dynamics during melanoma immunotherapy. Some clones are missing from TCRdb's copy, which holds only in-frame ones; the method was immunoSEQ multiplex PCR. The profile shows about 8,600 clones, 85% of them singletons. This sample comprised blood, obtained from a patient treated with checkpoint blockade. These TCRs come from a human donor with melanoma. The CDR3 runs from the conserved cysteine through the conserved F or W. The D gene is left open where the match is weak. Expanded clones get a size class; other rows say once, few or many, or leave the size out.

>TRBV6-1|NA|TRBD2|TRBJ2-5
TGTGCCAGCAATATGGGTAGCGGGGAGATCGAGACCCAGTACTTC
CASNMGSGEIETQYF
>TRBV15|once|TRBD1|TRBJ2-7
TGTGCCACCAGAGGACAGGGCTACGAGCAGTACTTC
CATRGQGYEQYF
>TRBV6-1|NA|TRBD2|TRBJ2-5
TGTGCCAGCAGTGAAGCGCTCACTAGCGGGGGTTCAGAGACCCAGTACTTC
CASSEALTSGGSETQYF
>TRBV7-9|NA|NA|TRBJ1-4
TGTGCCAGCAGCTTGAATGAAAAACTGTTTTTT
CASSLNEKLFF
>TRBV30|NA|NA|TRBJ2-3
TGTGCCTGGGGCGAGAGGGCAGATACGCAGTATTTT
CAWGERADTQYF
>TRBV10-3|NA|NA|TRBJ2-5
TGTGCCATCAGTGACAGGGGAGAGACCCAGTACTTC
CAISDRGETQYF
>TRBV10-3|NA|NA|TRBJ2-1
TGTGCCATCAGTGACAGCAACTCCTACAATGAGCAGTTCTTC
CAISDSNSYNEQFF
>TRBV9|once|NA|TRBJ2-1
TGTGCCAGCAGCGTAGATTATAGGCAGCGTAATGAGCAGTTCTTC
CASSVDYRQRNEQFF
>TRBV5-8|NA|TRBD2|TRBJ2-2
TGTGCCAGCAGACAACGGGGGGGGCGGTACACCGGGGAGCTGTTTTTT
CASRQRGGRYTGELFF
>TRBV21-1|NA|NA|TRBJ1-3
TGTGCCAGCAGCGAAATGAAACCGGCCTCTGGAAACACCATATATTTT
CASSEMKPASGNTIYF
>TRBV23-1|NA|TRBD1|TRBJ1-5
TGCGCCAGCAGTCAATCGGGGACAGGGGTCAGCAATCAGCCCCAGCATTTT
CASSQSGTGVSNQPQHF
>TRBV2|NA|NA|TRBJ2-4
TGTGCCAGCAGTGAGAGACAGCTCCTACTAGCCAAAAACATTCAGTACTTC
CASSERQLLLAKNIQYF
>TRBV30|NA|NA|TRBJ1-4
TGTGCCTGGAGTGACGACAGGAAAAATGAAAAACTGTTTTTT
CAWSDDRKNEKLFF
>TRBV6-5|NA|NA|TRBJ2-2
TGTGCCAGCAGTTATTTCAGCACCGGGGAGCTGTTTTTT
CASSYFSTGELFF
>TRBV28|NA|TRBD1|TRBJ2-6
TGTGCCAGCAGTTCACCAGGGGACAGGGGCTCTGGGGCCAACGTCCTGACTTTC
CASSSPGDRGSGANVLTF
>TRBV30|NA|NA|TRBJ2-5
TGTGCCTGGAGTGGGGGGCGAGAGACCCAGTACTTC
CAWSGGRETQYF